One sample yielded the 6 T cell receptor beta chains listed below, sequenced in a study of CD8 T cells in ankylosing spondylitis. Which antigens these TCRs recognize remains unknown. Study findings and constraints: Seven to nine highly homologous variants made up a TCR beta motif, and this motif appeared characteristic of ankylosing spondylitis blood.

Via MiXCR, TCRdb re-called the 5' RACE reads, giving one row per CDR3 protein. The sample includes around 770,000 distinct CDR3 sequences, 10% to 15% of them seen just once. The sample comprised blood, either unsorted or a sorted T cell fraction (not recorded which). These receptors all come from a male donor with ankylosing spondylitis.

Worth noting for this clonotype: At one end the junction does not follow the germline gene, possibly because of a read error. The V and J genes are TRBV7-2 and TRBJ2-3; maybe TRBD1 (5 bases). The CDR3 extends over 16 amino acids. The germline V gene encodes CDR1 SGHTA and CDR2 FQGNSA. CDR3 sequence reads: CAGSLDSRAITDTQYF. Written as DNA, the CDR3 is TGTGCCGGCAGCTTAGACAGCAGGGCTATCACAGATACGCAGTATTTT.

This clonotype was seen at least ten times. The V gene is TRBV5-1, the J gene TRBJ2-1; no clear D gene. V lost 0 bases to trimming and J lost 0 bases, with 7 bases between them. Germline V gives CDR1 SGHRS, CDR2 YFSETQ. This CDR3 contains 15 residues. CDR3 DNA: TGCGCCAGCAGCTTGGGGGCAGGCTCCTACAATGAGCAGTTCTTC. Translated: CASSLGAGSYNEQFF. The entire variable domain, with the rest obtained from reference TRBV5-1 and TRBJ2-1, is as follows: KAGVTQTPRYLIKTRGQQVTLSCSPISGHRSVSWYQQTPGQGLQFLFEYFSETQRNKGNFPGRFSGRQFSNSRSEMNVSTLELGDSALYLCASSLGAGSYNEQFFGPGTRLTVL.

This chain's CDR3 is CASRPGTASSGNTIYF. In DNA form, the CDR3 reads TGCGCCAGCAGGCCCGGGACAGCCAGCTCTGGAAACACCATATATTTT. The chain carries TRBV5-1 and TRBJ1-3, with 7 bases identical to TRBD1. The germline CDR1 and CDR2 sequences are SGHRS and YFSETQ. J lost 0 bases, V lost 5 bases, and 8 bases had no gene match. The CDR3 is 16 amino acids.

The table lists this clonotype with a few counts. The chain links TRBV5-6 to TRBJ1-1; a weak D match, TRBD1 (5 bases). Trimming left V 1 base short and J 1 base short, with 11 bases between. Germline CDR1 SGHDT, CDR2 YYEEEE. The CDR3 has 15 residues. DNA for the CDR3: TGTGCCAGCAGCTTGTGGGACTTGGGGAACACTGAAGCTTTCTTT. Its protein product is CASSLWDLGNTEAFF.

This clonotype turned up a few times. V is TRBV10-2 and J is TRBJ2-2; 8 positions match TRBD2. CDR3 length equals 15 residues. The ends lost 6 bases at V and 0 bases at J; junction bases unmatched: 3. Germline V gene sequence: CDR1 WSHSY, CDR2 SAAADI. CDR3 protein: CASRVAGPNTGELFF. The CDR3 DNA sequence: TGCGCCAGCAGGGTAGCGGGACCGAACACCGGGGAGCTGTTTTTT.

This clonotype was observed at least ten times. The rearrangement joins TRBV29-1 to TRBJ1-1; TRBD1 is a possible D gene (6 bases). The CDR3 consists of 12 residues. Trimming stripped 6 bases from V and 5 bases from J, with 13 bases between. The germline V gene has CDR1 SQVTM and CDR2 ANQGSEA. The chain's CDR3 is CSVDTGRTEAFF. The CDR3 bases are TGCAGCGTCGACACAGGGAGAACTGAAGCTTTCTTT.